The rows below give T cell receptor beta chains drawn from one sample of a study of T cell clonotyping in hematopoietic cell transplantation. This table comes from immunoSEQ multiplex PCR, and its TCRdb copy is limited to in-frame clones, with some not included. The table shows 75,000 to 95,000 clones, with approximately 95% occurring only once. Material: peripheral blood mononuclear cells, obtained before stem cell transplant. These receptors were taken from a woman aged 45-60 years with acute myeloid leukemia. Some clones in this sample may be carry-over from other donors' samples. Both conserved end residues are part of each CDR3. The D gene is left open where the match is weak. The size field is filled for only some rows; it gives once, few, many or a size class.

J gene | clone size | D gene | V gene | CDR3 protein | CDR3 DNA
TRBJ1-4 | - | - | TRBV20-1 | CRAGSYEKLFF | TGCAGGGCGGGCTCGTACGAAAAACTGTTTTTT
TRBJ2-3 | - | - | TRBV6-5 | CATEADTQYF | TGTGCCACCGAGGCAGATACGCAGTATTTT
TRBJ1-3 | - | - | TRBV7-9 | CASVPTTYSSGNTIYF | TGTGCCAGCGTCCCGACGACCTACAGCTCTGGAAACACCATATATTTT
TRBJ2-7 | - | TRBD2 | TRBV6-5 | CASSYDFAGDEQYF | TGTGCCAGCAGTTACGATTTCGCGGGGGACGAGCAGTACTTC
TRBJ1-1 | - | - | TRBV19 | CASSTGNTEAFF | TGTGCCAGTAGTACCGGAAACACTGAAGCTTTCTTT
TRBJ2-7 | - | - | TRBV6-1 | CASSEADGRGYEQYF | TGTGCCAGCAGTGAAGCGGACGGGAGAGGGTACGAGCAGTACTTC
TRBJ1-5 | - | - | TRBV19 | CASSIPAGRQPQHF | TGTGCCAGTAGTATACCGGCAGGAAGACAGCCCCAGCATTTT
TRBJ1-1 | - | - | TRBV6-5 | CASSSYMNTEAFF | TGTGCCAGCAGTTCGTACATGAACACTGAAGCTTTCTTT
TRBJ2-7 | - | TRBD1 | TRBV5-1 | CASSLGTGTPNEQYF | TGCGCCAGCAGCTTGGGGACAGGGACTCCCAACGAGCAGTACTTC
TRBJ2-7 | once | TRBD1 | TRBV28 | CASSLFSGQVFYEQYF | TGTGCCAGCAGTTTATTCTCTGGACAGGTGTTTTACGAGCAGTACTTC
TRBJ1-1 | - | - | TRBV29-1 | CSVDWQAQNTEAFF | TGCAGCGTTGATTGGCAGGCTCAGAACACTGAAGCTTTCTTT
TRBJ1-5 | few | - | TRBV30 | CAWNMRSDQPQHF | TGTGCCTGGAACATGAGATCCGATCAGCCCCAGCATTTT
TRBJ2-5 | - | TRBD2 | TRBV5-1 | CASSLSLAGGQETQYF | TGCGCCAGCAGCTTGTCCCTAGCGGGGGGACAAGAGACCCAGTACTTC
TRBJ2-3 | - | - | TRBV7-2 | CASSLERGTDTQYF | TGTGCCAGCAGCTTAGAACGGGGCACAGATACGCAGTATTTT
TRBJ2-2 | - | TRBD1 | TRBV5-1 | CASSPNLGVAGTGTTGELFF | TGCGCCAGCAGCCCGAATCTGGGGGTAGCCGGGACAGGAACCACCGGGGAGCTGTTTTTT
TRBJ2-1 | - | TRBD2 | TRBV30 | CAQTSGSNEQFF | TGTGCTCAGACTAGCGGGAGCAATGAGCAGTTCTTC
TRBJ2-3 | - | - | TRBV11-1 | CASRDYLRSSGTDTQYF | TGTGCCAGCAGGGACTATCTACGGAGTAGCGGCACAGATACGCAGTATTTT
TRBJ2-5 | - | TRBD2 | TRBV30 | CAFWAGGLQETQYF | TGTGCCTTCTGGGCGGGGGGCCTCCAAGAGACCCAGTACTTC
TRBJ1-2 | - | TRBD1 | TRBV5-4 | CASSPGTGVGYTF | TGTGCCAGCAGCCCCGGGACAGGGGTTGGCTACACCTTC
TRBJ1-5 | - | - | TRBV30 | CAWSGTANQPQHF | TGTGCCTGGAGTGGGACAGCAAATCAGCCCCAGCATTTT
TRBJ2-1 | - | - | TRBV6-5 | CASSPSSFRDNEQFF | TGTGCCAGCAGTCCCTCCAGTTTCCGGGACAATGAGCAGTTCTTC
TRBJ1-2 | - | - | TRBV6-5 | CASSRDEQLGGYTF | TGTGCCAGCAGTCGGGACGAGCAGCTCGGCGGCTACACCTTC
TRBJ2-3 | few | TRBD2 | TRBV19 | CASRHLGQRGGTDTQYF | TGTGCCAGTAGACACCTTGGGCAGCGGGGGGGCACAGATACGCAGTATTTT
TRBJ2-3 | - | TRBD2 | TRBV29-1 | CSVGGTSGGVQDTQYF | TGCAGCGTTGGAGGGACTAGCGGGGGGGTACAAGATACGCAGTATTTT
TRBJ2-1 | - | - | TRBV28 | CASSSRGFGEQFF | TGTGCCAGCAGTTCCCGGGGATTTGGGGAGCAGTTCTTC
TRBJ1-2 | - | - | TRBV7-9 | CASAGYISNYGYTF | TGTGCCAGTGCAGGTTATATATCTAACTATGGCTACACCTTC
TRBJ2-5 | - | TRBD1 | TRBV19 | CASNPPGQWGQETQYF | TGTGCCAGTAACCCTCCGGGACAGTGGGGACAAGAGACCCAGTACTTC
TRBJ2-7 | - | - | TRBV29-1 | CSVQGTYYEQYF | TGCAGCGTTCAGGGCACCTACTACGAGCAGTACTTC
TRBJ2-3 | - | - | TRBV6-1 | CASSEAELGLTDTQYF | TGTGCCAGCAGTGAAGCTGAGCTAGGCCTAACAGATACGCAGTATTTT
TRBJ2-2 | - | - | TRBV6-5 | CASSYSKVTGELFF | TGTGCCAGCAGTTACTCGAAGGTCACCGGGGAGCTGTTTTTT
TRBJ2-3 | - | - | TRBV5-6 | CASSPGPSSTDTQYF | TGTGCCAGCAGCCCGGGACCGTCTAGCACAGATACGCAGTATTTT
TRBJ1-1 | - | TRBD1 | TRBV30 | CAWSVEGTGGARAFF | TGTGCCTGGAGTGTAGAGGGAACAGGGGGCGCTCGGGCTTTCTTT
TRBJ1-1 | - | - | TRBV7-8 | CASSPRREAKNTEAFF | TGTGCCAGCAGCCCAAGGAGGGAGGCTAAGAACACTGAAGCTTTCTTT
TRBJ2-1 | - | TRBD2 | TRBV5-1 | CASSSSGGPSYNEQFF | TGCGCCAGCAGCAGTAGCGGGGGCCCCTCCTACAATGAGCAGTTCTTC
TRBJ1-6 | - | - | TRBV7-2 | CASSSPAEGRAGSPLHF | TGTGCCAGCAGCTCTCCCGCCGAGGGCAGGGCTGGTTCACCCCTCCACTTT
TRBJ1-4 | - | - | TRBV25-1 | CASSRPDREKLFF | TGTGCCAGCAGTCGTCCGGACAGAGAAAAACTGTTTTTT
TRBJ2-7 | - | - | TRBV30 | CAWRRDRDEQYF | TGTGCCTGGAGACGGGACCGGGACGAGCAGTACTTC
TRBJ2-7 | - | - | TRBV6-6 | CASSYNSAYEQYF | TGTGCCAGCAGTTACAATTCGGCCTACGAGCAGTACTTC
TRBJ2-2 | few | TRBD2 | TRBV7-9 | CASSSGTSTGELFF | TGTGCCAGCAGCTCTGGGACTAGCACCGGGGAGCTGTTTTTT
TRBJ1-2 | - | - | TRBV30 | CAWATASLGYTF | TGTGCCTGGGCGACAGCGAGCCTTGGCTACACCTTC
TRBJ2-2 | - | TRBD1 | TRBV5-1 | CASSSTGTGTGELFF | TGCGCCAGCTCCTCTACCGGGACAGGGACCGGGGAGCTGTTTTTT
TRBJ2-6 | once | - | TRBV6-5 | CACRAGGANVLTF | TGTGCCTGCAGGGCGGGTGGGGCCAACGTCCTGACTTTC
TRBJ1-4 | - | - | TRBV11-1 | CASSFTGINEKLFF | TGTGCCAGCAGCTTTACAGGGATTAATGAAAAACTGTTTTTT
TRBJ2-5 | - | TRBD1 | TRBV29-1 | CSVENRGQETQYF | TGCAGCGTTGAGAACAGGGGACAAGAGACCCAGTACTTC